These T cell receptor beta chains were read from a single sample in a study of shared clonotypes between healthy human individuals. Measured with immunoSEQ multiplex PCR; TCRdb has only the in-frame clones, and not every one. The table shows hundreds of thousands of clones, with approximately 96% occurring only once. Source material: naive CD8+ T cells sorted from blood. The origin of the receptors is a man aged 25-40 years in good health. Both conserved end residues are part of each CDR3. The D gene is left open where the match is weak. Rows may omit the clone size; those that give it use once, few, many or a size class.

V gene	J gene	clone size	D gene	CDR3 protein	CDR3 DNA
TRBV7-8	TRBJ2-1	once	TRBD2	CASSLWSGASGHNEQFF	TGTGCCAGCAGCTTATGGTCTGGGGCTAGCGGGCACAATGAGCAGTTCTTC
TRBV7-7	TRBJ2-1	.	TRBD1	CASSLQGPNNEQFF	TGTGCTAGCAGCTTACAGGGGCCAAACAATGAGCAGTTCTTC
TRBV28	TRBJ1-2	.	.	CASSLIDLYGYTF	TGTGCCAGCAGTTTGATCGATCTGTATGGCTACACCTTC
TRBV28	TRBJ2-3	.	.	CASSLLARTDTQYF	TGTGCCAGCAGTTTATTGGCCAGGACAGATACGCAGTATTTT
TRBV28	TRBJ2-3	.	.	CASNKGLALDTQYF	TGTGCCAGCAATAAAGGGCTAGCCCTAGATACGCAGTATTTT
TRBV10-3	TRBJ2-3	.	TRBD2	CAISEVAAGVTSTDTQYF	TGTGCCATCAGTGAGGTGGCGGCGGGGGTAACTAGCACAGATACGCAGTATTTT
TRBV2	TRBJ2-1	.	TRBD2	CASEWEGRGEQFF	TGTGCCAGCGAGTGGGAGGGCCGAGGTGAGCAGTTCTTC
TRBV7-8	TRBJ2-7	.	.	CASSSELGGVYEQYF	TGTGCCAGCAGCTCCGAACTTGGAGGGGTCTACGAGCAGTACTTC
TRBV19	TRBJ2-7	.	TRBD1	CASRAGTGGFYEQYF	TGTGCCAGTAGGGCCGGGACAGGGGGCTTCTACGAGCAGTACTTC
TRBV9	TRBJ2-1	once	.	CASSSALNEQFF	TGTGCCAGCAGCTCGGCCCTGAATGAGCAGTTCTTC
TRBV7-9	TRBJ1-4	.	TRBD1	CASRGQGPNEKLFF	TGTGCCAGCAGGGGACAGGGACCTAATGAAAAACTGTTTTTT
TRBV27	TRBJ2-7	.	TRBD1	CASSLSWGQEIYEQYF	TGTGCCAGCAGTTTATCGTGGGGACAGGAAATCTACGAGCAGTACTTC